A single sample gave rise to the 29 T cell receptor beta chains below, sequenced in a study of shared clonotypes between healthy human individuals. Generated by immunoSEQ multiplex PCR, the TCRdb table keeps only in-frame clones and is missing some. The sample comprises some 1 million clones, 60% to 80% of which are singletons, and around 1.5% rests with the top ten. The source material was memory CD4+ T cells sorted from blood. Subset meaning: CD45RA-negative fraction. Receptors were obtained from a man aged 18 to 29 in good health.

This clone showed up just once. The chain recombines TRBV28 with TRBJ1-2, with D maybe TRBD1 (6 bases). V gave up 2 bases and J gave up 4 bases, with 14 bases separating them. The germline V gene has CDR1 MDHEN and CDR2 SYDVKM. This CDR3 has 15 residues. DNA for the CDR3: TGTGCCAGCAGTTTAGGAGGGGGGACGGCCTATGGCTACACCTTC. Its translation is CASSLGGGTAYGYTF.

This chain joins TRBV7-9 and TRBJ1-4; D uncertain. CDR1 is SEHNR and CDR2 is FQNEAQ in the germline V gene (reference sequence). V lost 1 base and J lost 7, with 13 bases in between. The CDR3 spans 15 residues. The DNA of the CDR3 is TGTGCCAGCAGCTTAGAGGCAGGATGGGGTGAAAAACTGTTTTTT. Its translation: CASSLEAGWGEKLFF.

This clone was recorded once. The genes are TRBV25-1 and TRBJ2-7, with 11 nucleotides matching TRBD1. The CDR3 length is 15 residues. Trimming took 4 bases from V and 2 from J; bases not matched to a gene: 4. The germline V gene encodes CDR1 MGHDK and CDR2 SYGVNS. CDR3 nucleotide sequence: TGTGCCAGCAGTGCCCTGGGACAGGGGGCCTACGAGCAGTACTTC. Protein: CASSALGQGAYEQYF.

This sequence joins TRBV19 and TRBJ1-5; 10 bases agree with TRBD1. V dropped 5 bases and J dropped 3; count of bases not matched to a gene: 7. In germline, CDR1 is LNHDA, CDR2 SQIVND (reference sequence). CDR3 size: 16 residues. CDR3 in amino acids: CASSAPGTGVNQPQHF. For the CDR3, the DNA is TGTGCCAGTAGTGCCCCCGGGACAGGGGTCAATCAGCCCCAGCATTTT.

The chain joins TRBV28 to TRBJ2-5; perhaps TRBD2 as D (6 bases). Deletions cut 7 bases from V and 4 bases from J, with 19 bases between. Germline loops: CDR1 MDHEN, CDR2 SYDVKM. The CDR3 runs 15 residues. The CDR3 DNA sequence: TGTGCCAGCAAGCAAGGGGCCGGGAGAGCAGAGACCCAGTACTTC. Its protein product is CASKQGAGRAETQYF. Supplemented by reference TRBV28 and TRBJ2-5, the full variable domain reads DVKVTQSSRYLVKRTGEKVFLECVQDMDHENMFWYRQDPGLGLRLIYFSYDVKMKEKGDIPEGYSVSREKKERFSLILESASTNQTSMYLCASKQGAGRAETQYFGPGTRLLVL.

This clone was seen only once. The rearrangement joins TRBV9 to TRBJ2-1; D is undetermined. Germline-derived CDR1 and CDR2 are SGDLS and YYNGEE. The CDR3 covers 14 residues. With 0 bases removed from V and 6 bases from J, the gap between germline ends came to 10 bases. The CDR3 spells CASSVATWGNEQFF. CDR3 bases: TGTGCCAGCAGCGTAGCTACTTGGGGCAATGAGCAGTTCTTC.

This clone showed up just a few times. The genes are TRBV6-5 and TRBJ2-1; D remains unclear. CDR1 and CDR2 (germline): MNHEY, SVGAGI. This CDR3 spans 14 amino acids. V lost 2 bases to trimming and J lost 9 bases, with 14 bases between them. The CDR3 coding sequence is TGTGCCAGCAGTTACCGGGCCCCCCGGGCTGAGCAGTTCTTC. It codes for CASSYRAPRAEQFF.

This chain connects TRBV10-1 to TRBJ2-2; D remains ambiguous. Per germline, CDR1 WNHNN and CDR2 SYGVQD (reference sequence). The CDR3 runs to 14 residues. Trimming stripped 4 bases from V and 1 base from J, with 7 bases between. In DNA form, the CDR3 reads TGCGCCAGCAGTGTAACGGGGAACACCGGGGAGCTGTTTTTT. Its protein product is CASSVTGNTGELFF.

The chain joins TRBV27 to TRBJ2-7, with D maybe TRBD2 (6 bases). Trimming removed 5 bases from V and 0 bases from J, with 14 bases in between. The germline CDR1 and CDR2 sequences are MNHEY and SMNVEV (reference sequence). The CDR3 is 15 residues long. CDR3: CASSRNSGSSYEQYF. The CDR3, as DNA: TGTGCCAGCAGTAGAAATAGCGGCAGCTCCTACGAGCAGTACTTC.

This rearrangement joins TRBV27 to TRBJ2-2; 10 bases align to TRBD1. V lost 5 bases to trimming and J lost 7 bases; unmatched junction nucleotides: 10. Germline values: CDR1 MNHEY, CDR2 SMNVEV (reference sequence). CDR3 size: 16 residues. CDR3 nucleotides: TGTGCCAGCAGTCCGCTGGACAGGGGGGGTAACGGGGAGCTGTTTTTT. Protein: CASSPLDRGGNGELFF.

Many counts were recorded for this clone. The chain is built from TRBV11-3 and TRBJ2-1; 16 bases are a match to TRBD2. The V gene's germline CDR1 is SGHNT and CDR2 YENEEA. This CDR3 is built from 16 residues. Trimming removed 5 bases from V and 5 bases from J; junction bases left unmatched: 3. DNA of the CDR3: TGTGCCAGCAGCAAGGGACTAGCGGGAGGGGACAATGAGCAGTTCTTC. Amino acids: CASSKGLAGGDNEQFF.

The genes are TRBV27 and TRBJ1-4, with D hard to call. V was shortened by 2 bases and J by 0 bases, with 7 bases between the two germline ends. The CDR3 contains 15 residues. Germline CDR1 reads MNHEY; CDR2 reads SMNVEV (reference sequence). In DNA, the CDR3 is TGTGCCAGCAGTTTAATGCCTGCAACTAATGAAAAACTGTTTTTT. This codes for CASSLMPATNEKLFF.

The chain recombines TRBV7-5 with TRBJ2-5; the table's D call, TRBD2, was not checked against the DNA. TRBV7-5 counts as a pseudogene. This CDR3 spans 13 amino acids. CDR3 DNA: TGTGCCAGAAGCTTAGCCCCCGGAGCGACCCAGTACTTC. This translates into CARSLAPGATQYF.

The CDR3 coding sequence is TGTGCCAGTAGTACACTCGGGACAGAAGGCGAAAAACTGTTTTTT. Residues: CASSTLGTEGEKLFF. The chain couples TRBV19 to TRBJ1-4; TRBD1 agrees at 7 bases. This CDR3 has 15 amino acids. Germline lookup yields CDR1 LNHDA and CDR2 SQIVND (reference sequence). The V gene end was trimmed by 4 bases and the J gene end by 8 bases; junction bases not matched to a gene: 10.

This sequence joins TRBV18 and TRBJ1-4, with 10 bases lining up with TRBD1. The germline V gene has CDR1 KGHSH and CDR2 LQKENI. This CDR3 has 14 residues. The J segment lost 7 bases and the V segment lost 3 bases, leaving 2 bases of the junction unmatched. The CDR3 DNA follows: TGTGCCAGCTCACCGGGACAGGGGTTTGAAAAACTGTTTTTT. It translates to CASSPGQGFEKLFF.

This clone was counted a few times. The chain links TRBV5-6 to TRBJ1-3; D is possibly TRBD1 (5 bases). Germline V lookup: CDR1 SGHDT, CDR2 YYEEEE. CDR3 size: 13 residues. With 1 base removed from V and 6 bases from J, the gap between germline ends came to 8 bases. The DNA of the CDR3 is TGTGCCAGCAGCTTGACCAGGGCAAACACCATATATTTT. Protein product: CASSLTRANTIYF.

Comments on this clone: The sample contains more than one DNA sequence encoding this CDR3. V and J are TRBV29-1 and TRBJ2-5; 7 nucleotides align to TRBD2. The end of the DNA is better explained by TRBJ2-7, so the J call may be wrong. Germline loops: CDR1 SQVTM, CDR2 ANQGSEA. The CDR3 loop spans 11 amino acids. The CDR3 protein is CSVAPGGEQYF. DNA of the CDR3: TGCAGCGTTGCCCCGGGGGGCGAGCAGTACTTC.

Points on this clone: With a much larger clone just one base away, this may be a read error. Other DNA sequences of this sample code for an identical CDR3. The CDR3 DNA is TGCGCCAGCAGCCCCAGGACGGGGAACACTGAAGCTTTCTTT. Its protein product is CASSPRTGNTEAFF. This chain uses TRBV5-1 with TRBJ1-1, with D unresolved. Trimming took off 4 bases at V and 1 base at J, with 11 bases between the two ends. The CDR3 extends over 14 amino acids. The germline V gene encodes CDR1 SGHRS and CDR2 YFSETQ.

This clone was observed a single time. CDR3 sequence (DNA): TGTGCCAGCAGCTTAAGGGCCTCGAACACTGAAGCTTTCTTT. Translation gives CASSLRASNTEAFF. The chain uses TRBV11-3 and TRBJ1-1; D is unresolved. V was cut by 2 bases and J by 1 base, with 8 bases left in between. The germline V gene encodes CDR1 SGHNT and CDR2 YENEEA. This CDR3 is built from 14 residues. Complete variable domain (other parts from reference TRBV11-3 and TRBJ1-1): EAGVVQSPRYKIIEKKQPVAFWCNPISGHNTLYWYLQNLGQGPELLIRYENEEAVDDSQLPKDRFSAERLKGVDSTLKIQPAELGDSAVYLCASSLRASNTEAFFGQGTRLTVV.

J is TRBJ2-1 and V is TRBV5-4; 9 positions match TRBD1. The germline V gene encodes CDR1 SGHNT and CDR2 YYREEE (reference sequence). Trimming removed 3 bases from V and 7 bases from J; junction bases left unmatched: 2. There are 13 residues in the CDR3. The CDR3 bases are TGTGCCAGCAGCTCTGACAGGGGGAATGAGCAGTTCTTC. Residues: CASSSDRGNEQFF.

This clone occurred a few times. J is TRBJ2-1 and V is TRBV7-2; TRBD1 is a possible D gene (6 bases). There are 13 residues in the CDR3. Germline V gene sequence: CDR1 SGHTA, CDR2 FQGNSA. Trimming took off 5 bases at V and 6 bases at J, with 11 bases between the two ends. CDR3 residues: CASSKGQPNEQFF. CDR3 bases: TGTGCCAGCAGCAAGGGACAACCCAATGAGCAGTTCTTC.

This CDR3 reads CATTGVTSGYYGYTF. CDR3 sequence (DNA): TGCGCCACTACAGGGGTAACAAGTGGATACTATGGCTACACCTTC. The rearrangement uses TRBV4-1 and TRBJ1-2; 7 bases line up with TRBD1. The CDR3 consists of 15 residues. CDR1 is MGHRA and CDR2 is YSYEKL in the germline V gene. Trimming removed 10 bases from V and 3 bases from J; junction bases left unmatched: 14.

J is TRBJ2-5 and V is TRBV23-1, with 7 bases that match TRBD1. TRBV23-1 is annotated as an ORF whose role is uncertain. V was clipped by 0 bases and J by 5 bases; unmatched bases: 3. This CDR3 has 14 amino acids. CDR3 in DNA: TGCGCCAGCAGTCAATCGACAGGGACGGAGACCCAGTACTTC. Protein: CASSQSTGTETQYF.

The genes are TRBV19 and TRBJ2-3, with no clear D. Germline-derived CDR1 and CDR2 are LNHDA and SQIVND (reference sequence). This CDR3 has 12 amino acids. V was cut by 3 bases and J by 4 bases, with 5 bases left in between. In DNA form, the CDR3 reads TGTGCCAGTAGTATGGTTTCAGATACGCAGTATTTT. Translating gives CASSMVSDTQYF.

The chain has TRBV4-1 and TRBJ2-5; D is possibly TRBD2 (5 bases). CDR3 length equals 14 residues. Trimming took off 1 base at V and 5 bases at J, with 11 bases between the two ends. Germline CDR1 is MGHRA and CDR2 is YSYEKL. The CDR3 loop reads CASSQVPGWETQYF. The CDR3 DNA follows: TGCGCCAGCAGCCAAGTTCCGGGATGGGAGACCCAGTACTTC.

CDR3 coding DNA: TGCGCCAGCAGCCAAGGGGCCGGTTACGGCAATGAGCAGTTCTTC. Residues: CASSQGAGYGNEQFF. This rearrangement joins TRBV4-3 to TRBJ2-1; D not resolved. V was shortened by 1 base and J by 6 bases, with 13 bases between the two germline ends. The germline V gene encodes CDR1 LGHNA and CDR2 YSLEER. The CDR3 extends over 15 amino acids.

To note about this clone: This specimen includes other DNA sequences encoding the same CDR3. The CDR3 sequence is CASSRQGLNTEAFF. In DNA, the CDR3 is TGTGCCAGCAGCCGACAGGGTTTAAACACTGAAGCTTTCTTT. J is TRBJ1-1 and V is TRBV7-9; TRBD1 agrees at 7 bases. This CDR3 contains 14 residues. The germline gives CDR1 SEHNR, CDR2 FQNEAQ (reference sequence). The V gene end was trimmed by 5 bases and the J gene end by 2 bases; junction bases not matched to a gene: 5.

This clone was seen just once. The V call is TRBV19, the J call TRBJ1-1; 7 nucleotides agree with TRBD1. The CDR3 extends over 14 amino acids. V gave up 5 bases and J gave up 1 base; unmatched junction bases: 4. CDR1 and CDR2 from the germline V gene are LNHDA and SQIVND (reference sequence). The CDR3 bases are TGTGCCAGTAGTCCAACAGGGGCGAACACTGAAGCTTTCTTT. Its protein product is CASSPTGANTEAFF.

The chain combines TRBV19 with TRBJ2-2; weak D call: TRBD2 (5 bases). The CDR3 totals 13 residues. Germline lookup yields CDR1 LNHDA and CDR2 SQIVND (reference sequence). The V gene lost 8 bases and the J gene lost 0 bases, with 7 bases spanning the gap. CDR3 DNA sequence: TGTGCCAGTGCTAGCTCGAACACCGGGGAGCTGTTTTTT. It encodes CASASSNTGELFF.